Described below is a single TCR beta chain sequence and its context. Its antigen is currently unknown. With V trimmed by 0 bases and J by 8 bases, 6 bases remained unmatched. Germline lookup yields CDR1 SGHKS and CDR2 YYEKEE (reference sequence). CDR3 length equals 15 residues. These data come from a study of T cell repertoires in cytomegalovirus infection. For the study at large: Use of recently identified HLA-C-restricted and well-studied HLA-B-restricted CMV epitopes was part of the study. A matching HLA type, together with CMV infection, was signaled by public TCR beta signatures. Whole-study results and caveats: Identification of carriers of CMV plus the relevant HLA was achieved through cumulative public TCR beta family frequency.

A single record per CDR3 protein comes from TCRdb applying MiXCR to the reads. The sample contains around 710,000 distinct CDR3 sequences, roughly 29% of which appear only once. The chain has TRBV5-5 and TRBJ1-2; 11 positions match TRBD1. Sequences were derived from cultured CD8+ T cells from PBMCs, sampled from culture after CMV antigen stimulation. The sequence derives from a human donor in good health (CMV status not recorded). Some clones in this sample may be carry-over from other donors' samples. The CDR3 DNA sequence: TGTGCCAGCAGCTTGGGAGGACAGGGGGCGCTGGGCTACACCTTC. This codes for CASSLGGQGALGYTF.